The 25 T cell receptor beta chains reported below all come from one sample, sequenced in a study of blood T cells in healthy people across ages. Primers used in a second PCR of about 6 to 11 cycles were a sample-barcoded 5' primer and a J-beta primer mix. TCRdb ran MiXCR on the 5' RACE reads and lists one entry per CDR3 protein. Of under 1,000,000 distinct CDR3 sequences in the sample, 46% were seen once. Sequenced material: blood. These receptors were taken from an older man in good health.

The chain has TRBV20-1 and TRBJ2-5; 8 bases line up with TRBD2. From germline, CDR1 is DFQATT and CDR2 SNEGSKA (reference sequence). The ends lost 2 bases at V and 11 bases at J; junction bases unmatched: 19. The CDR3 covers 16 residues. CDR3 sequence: CSARQYRGRSYNEQYF. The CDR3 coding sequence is TGCAGTGCTAGACAGTACCGCGGGAGGTCCTACAATGAGCAGTACTTC.

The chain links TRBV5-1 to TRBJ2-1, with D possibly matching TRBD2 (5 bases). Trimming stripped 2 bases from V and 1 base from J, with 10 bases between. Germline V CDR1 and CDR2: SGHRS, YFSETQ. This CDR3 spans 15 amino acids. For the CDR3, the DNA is TGCGCCAGCAGCTTTGAGGGAGAATCCTACAATGAGCAGTTCTTC. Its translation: CASSFEGESYNEQFF.

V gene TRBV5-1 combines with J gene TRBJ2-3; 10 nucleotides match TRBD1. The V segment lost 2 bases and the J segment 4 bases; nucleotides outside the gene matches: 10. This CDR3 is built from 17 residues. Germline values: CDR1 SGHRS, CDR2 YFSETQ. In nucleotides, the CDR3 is TGCGCCAGCAGCTTCGGGACAGGGGAATGGATATCAGATACGCAGTATTTT. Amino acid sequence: CASSFGTGEWISDTQYF.

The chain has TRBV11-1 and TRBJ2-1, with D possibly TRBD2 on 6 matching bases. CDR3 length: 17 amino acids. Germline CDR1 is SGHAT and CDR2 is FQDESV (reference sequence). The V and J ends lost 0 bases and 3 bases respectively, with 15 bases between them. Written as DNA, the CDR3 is TGTGCCAGCAGCTTAGCCGCCTCGGGAGTGGACTACAATGAGCAGTTCTTC. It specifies CASSLAASGVDYNEQFF. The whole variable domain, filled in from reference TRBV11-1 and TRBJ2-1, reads EAEVAQSPRYKITEKSQAVAFWCDPISGHATLYWYRQILGQGPELLVQFQDESVVDDSQLPKDRFSAERLKGVDSTLKIQPAELGDSAMYLCASSLAASGVDYNEQFFGPGTRLTVL.

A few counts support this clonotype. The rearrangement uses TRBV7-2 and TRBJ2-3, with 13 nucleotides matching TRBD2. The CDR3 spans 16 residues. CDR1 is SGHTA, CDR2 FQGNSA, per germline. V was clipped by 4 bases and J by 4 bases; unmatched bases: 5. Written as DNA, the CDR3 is TGTGCCAGCAGCTCCGGACTAGCGGGAGCGGCAGATACGCAGTATTTT. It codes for CASSSGLAGAADTQYF. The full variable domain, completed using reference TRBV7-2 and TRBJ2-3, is GAGVSQSPSNKVTEKGKDVELRCDPISGHTALYWYRQSLGQGLEFLIYFQGNSAPDKSGLPSDRFSAERTGGSVSTLTIQRTQQEDSAVYLCASSSGLAGAADTQYFGPGTRLTVL.

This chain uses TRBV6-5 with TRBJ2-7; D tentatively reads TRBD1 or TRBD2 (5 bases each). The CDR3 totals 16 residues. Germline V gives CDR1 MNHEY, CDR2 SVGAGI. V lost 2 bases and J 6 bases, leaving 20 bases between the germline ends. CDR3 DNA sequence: TGTGCCAGCAGTTACCACACCTCCCAGGGAGTAAGCGAGCAGTACTTC. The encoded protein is CASSYHTSQGVSEQYF.

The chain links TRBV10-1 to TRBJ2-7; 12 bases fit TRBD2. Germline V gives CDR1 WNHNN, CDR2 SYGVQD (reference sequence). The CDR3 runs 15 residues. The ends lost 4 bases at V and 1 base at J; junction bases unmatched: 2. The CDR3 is CASSALAGGSYEQYF. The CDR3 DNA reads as TGCGCCAGCAGTGCCCTAGCGGGGGGGTCCTACGAGCAGTACTTC.

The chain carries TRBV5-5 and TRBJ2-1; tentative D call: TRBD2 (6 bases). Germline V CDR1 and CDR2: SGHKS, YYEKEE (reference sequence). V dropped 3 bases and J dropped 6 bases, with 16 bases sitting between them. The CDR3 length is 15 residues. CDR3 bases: TGTGCCAGCAGCTCGGCCGGGGACTTGGGCAATGAGCAGTTCTTC. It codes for CASSSAGDLGNEQFF.

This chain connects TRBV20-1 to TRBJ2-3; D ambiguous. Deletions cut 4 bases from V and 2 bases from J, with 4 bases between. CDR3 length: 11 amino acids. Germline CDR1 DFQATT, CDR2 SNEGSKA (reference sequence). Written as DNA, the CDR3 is TGCAGTGCTACGGTCACAGATACGCAGTATTTT. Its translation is CSATVTDTQYF.

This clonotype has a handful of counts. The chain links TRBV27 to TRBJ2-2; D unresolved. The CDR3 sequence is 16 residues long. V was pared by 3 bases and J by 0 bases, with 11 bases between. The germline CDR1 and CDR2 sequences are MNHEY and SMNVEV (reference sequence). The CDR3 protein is CASSFSGASNTGELFF. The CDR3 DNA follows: TGTGCCAGCAGTTTTTCCGGAGCTTCGAACACCGGGGAGCTGTTTTTT.

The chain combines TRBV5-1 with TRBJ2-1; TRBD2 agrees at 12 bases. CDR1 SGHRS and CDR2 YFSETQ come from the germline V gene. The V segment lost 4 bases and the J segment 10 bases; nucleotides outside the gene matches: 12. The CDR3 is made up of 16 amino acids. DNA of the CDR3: TGCGCCAGCAGCGGCCAGCCTAGCGGGAGGGCGTGGGAGCAGTTCTTC. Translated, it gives CASSGQPSGRAWEQFF.

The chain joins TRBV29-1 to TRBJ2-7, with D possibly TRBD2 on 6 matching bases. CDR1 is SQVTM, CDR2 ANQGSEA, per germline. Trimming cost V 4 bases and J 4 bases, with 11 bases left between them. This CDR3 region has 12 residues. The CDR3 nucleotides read TGCAGCGTTGTGAAGGGGAGGTACGAGCAGTACTTC. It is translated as CSVVKGRYEQYF.

The DNA of the CDR3 is TGTGCCAGCAGCCAAGGGCGGACAGGCTTAAATCAGCCCCAGCATTTT. This gives the protein CASSQGRTGLNQPQHF. The V call is TRBV3-1, the J call TRBJ1-5; 7 nucleotides agree with TRBD1. V was pared by 1 base and J by 4 bases, with 7 bases of the junction left unmatched. This CDR3 comprises 16 residues. CDR1 LGHDT and CDR2 YNNKEL come from the germline V gene (reference sequence). Supplemented by reference TRBV3-1 and TRBJ1-5, the full variable domain reads DTAVSQTPKYLVTQMGNDKSIKCEQNLGHDTMYWYKQDSKKFLKIMFSYNNKELIINETVPNRFSPKSPDKAHLNLHINSLELGDSAVYFCASSQGRTGLNQPQHFGDGTRLSIL.

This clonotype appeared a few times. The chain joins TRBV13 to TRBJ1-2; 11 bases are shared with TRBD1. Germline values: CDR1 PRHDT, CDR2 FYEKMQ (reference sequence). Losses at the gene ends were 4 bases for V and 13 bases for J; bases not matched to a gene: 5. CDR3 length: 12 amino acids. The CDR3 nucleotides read TGTGCCAGCAGCTCGGGGACAGGGGGTTTCACCTTC. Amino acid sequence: CASSSGTGGFTF.

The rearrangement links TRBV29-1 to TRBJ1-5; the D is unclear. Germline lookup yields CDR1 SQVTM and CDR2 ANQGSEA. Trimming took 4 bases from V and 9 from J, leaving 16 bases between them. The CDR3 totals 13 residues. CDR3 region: CSVVSQPEGPQHF. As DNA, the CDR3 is TGCAGCGTTGTTTCACAGCCTGAAGGGCCCCAGCATTTT. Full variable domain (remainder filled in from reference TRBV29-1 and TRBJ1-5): SAVISQKPSRDICQRGTSLTIQCQVDSQVTMMFWYRQQPGQSLTLIATANQGSEATYESGFVIDKFPISRPNLTFSTLTVSNMSPEDSSIYLCSVVSQPEGPQHFGDGTRLSIL.

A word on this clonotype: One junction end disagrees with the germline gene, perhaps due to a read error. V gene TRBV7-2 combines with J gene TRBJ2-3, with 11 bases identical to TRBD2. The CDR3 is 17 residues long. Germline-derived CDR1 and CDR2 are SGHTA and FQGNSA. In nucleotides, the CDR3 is TGTGCCAGCAGATTAGCCGAGACTAGCGGGGCTCGGGATACGCAGTATTTT. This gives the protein CASRLAETSGARDTQYF.

CDR3 loop: CASSDPTGLAVTYQETQYF. DNA for the CDR3: TGTGCCAGCAGTGATCCTACGGGACTAGCGGTCACGTACCAAGAGACCCAGTACTTC. The chain employs TRBV25-1 and TRBJ2-5; 11 positions match TRBD2. The germline gives CDR1 MGHDK, CDR2 SYGVNS. The CDR3 totals 19 residues. Losses at the gene ends were 3 bases for V and 0 bases for J; bases not matched to a gene: 12. Full variable domain (remainder filled in from reference TRBV25-1 and TRBJ2-5): EADIYQTPRYLVIGTGKKITLECSQTMGHDKMYWYQQDPGMELHLIHYSYGVNSTEKGDLSSESTVSRIRTEHFPLTLESARPSHTSQYLCASSDPTGLAVTYQETQYFGPGTRLLVL.

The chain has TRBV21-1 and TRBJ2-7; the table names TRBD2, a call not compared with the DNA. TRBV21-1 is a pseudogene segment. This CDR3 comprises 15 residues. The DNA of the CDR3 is TGTGCCGGCAGCAAGGCCGGGACTCAATCCTACGAGCAGTACTTC. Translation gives CAGSKAGTQSYEQYF.

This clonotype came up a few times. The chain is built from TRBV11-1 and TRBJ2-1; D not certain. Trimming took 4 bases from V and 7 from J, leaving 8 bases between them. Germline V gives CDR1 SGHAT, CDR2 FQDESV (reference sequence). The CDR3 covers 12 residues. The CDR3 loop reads CASSSLGNEQFF. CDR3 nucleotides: TGTGCCAGCAGCTCCCTTGGAAATGAGCAGTTCTTC. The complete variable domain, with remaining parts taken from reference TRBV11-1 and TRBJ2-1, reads EAEVAQSPRYKITEKSQAVAFWCDPISGHATLYWYRQILGQGPELLVQFQDESVVDDSQLPKDRFSAERLKGVDSTLKIQPAELGDSAMYLCASSSLGNEQFFGPGTRLTVL.

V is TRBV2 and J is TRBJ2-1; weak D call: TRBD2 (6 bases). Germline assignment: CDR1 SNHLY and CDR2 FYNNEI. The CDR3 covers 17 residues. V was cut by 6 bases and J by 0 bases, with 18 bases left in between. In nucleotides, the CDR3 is TGTGCCAGCAGCCAAAGGGTGCGGGAAAGCTCCTACAATGAGCAGTTCTTC. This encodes CASSQRVRESSYNEQFF. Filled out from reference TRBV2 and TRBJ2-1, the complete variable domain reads EPEVTQTPSHQVTQMGQEVILRCVPISNHLYFYWYRQILGQKVEFLVSFYNNEISEKSEIFDDQFSVERPDGSNFTLKIRSTKLEDSAMYFCASSQRVRESSYNEQFFGPGTRLTVL.

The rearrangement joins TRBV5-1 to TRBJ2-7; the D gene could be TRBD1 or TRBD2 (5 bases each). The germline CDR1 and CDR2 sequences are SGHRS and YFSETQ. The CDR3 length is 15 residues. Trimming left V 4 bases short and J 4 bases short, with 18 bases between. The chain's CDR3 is CASSPRQGAEYEQYF. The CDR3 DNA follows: TGCGCCAGCAGCCCCCGGCAGGGAGCAGAATACGAGCAGTACTTC.

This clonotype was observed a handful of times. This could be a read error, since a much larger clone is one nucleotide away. The CDR3 DNA reads TGCGCCAGCAGCAGCGAGACGGACAGATCCTACGAGCAGTACTTC. This encodes CASSSETDRSYEQYF. The chain is built from TRBV5-1 and TRBJ2-7, with D perhaps matching TRBD1 (6 bases). V shed 4 bases and J shed 1 base, with 15 bases lying between them. The length of the CDR3 is 15 residues. CDR1 is SGHRS and CDR2 is YFSETQ in the germline V gene. Based on the CDR3 plus reference TRBV5-1 and TRBJ2-7, the full variable domain is KAGVTQTPRYLIKTRGQQVTLSCSPISGHRSVSWYQQTPGQGLQFLFEYFSETQRNKGNFPGRFSGRQFSNSRSEMNVSTLELGDSALYLCASSSETDRSYEQYFGPGTRLTVT.

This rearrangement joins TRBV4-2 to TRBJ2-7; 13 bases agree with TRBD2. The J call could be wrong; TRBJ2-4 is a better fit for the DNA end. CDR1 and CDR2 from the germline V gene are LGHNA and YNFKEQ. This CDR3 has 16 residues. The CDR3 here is CASQPTSGRAGDIQYF. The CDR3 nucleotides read TGTGCCAGCCAACCAACTAGCGGGAGGGCCGGGGACATTCAGTACTTC.

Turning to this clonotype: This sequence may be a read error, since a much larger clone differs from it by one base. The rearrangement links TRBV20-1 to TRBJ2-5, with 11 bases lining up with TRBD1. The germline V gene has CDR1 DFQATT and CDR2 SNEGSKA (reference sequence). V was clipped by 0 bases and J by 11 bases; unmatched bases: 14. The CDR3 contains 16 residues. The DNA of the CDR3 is TGCAGTGCTAGAGATCCCGGACAGGGGGCGTTCAATGAGCAGTACTTC. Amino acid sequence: CSARDPGQGAFNEQYF.

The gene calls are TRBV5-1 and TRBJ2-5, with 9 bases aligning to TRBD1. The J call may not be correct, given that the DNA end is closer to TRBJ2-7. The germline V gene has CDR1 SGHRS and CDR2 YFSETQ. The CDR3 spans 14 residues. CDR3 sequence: CASSSGQGIHEQYF. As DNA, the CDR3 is TGCGCCAGCAGCTCGGGACAGGGCATCCACGAGCAGTACTTC.